A selection of T cell receptor beta chains follows, all from one sample in a study of T cell responses to AZD1222 COVID-19 vaccine. Libraries were prepared by immunoSEQ multiplex PCR; TCRdb keeps only in-frame clonotypes and omits some of them. This table has under 130,000 clones, approximately 90% appearing once. Sequencing used peripheral blood, obtained on day 0 of AZD1222 vaccination. All receptors derive from an adult in good health. Both conserved end residues are part of each CDR3. The order of the fields is V gene, clone size, J gene, D gene, CDR3 protein, CDR3 DNA. D genes are given only for firm matches. Only part of the rows carry a size: once, few, many, or a class if the clone is expanded.

v_call: TRBV1
clone_size: once
j_call: TRBJ1-5
d_call: NA
cdr3_aa: CTSSPYTEGYGQPQHF
cdr3_nt: TGCACCAGCAGCCCCTACACTGAGGGCTACGGTCAGCCCCAGCATTTT

v_call: TRBV5-5
clone_size: NA
j_call: TRBJ2-7
d_call: NA
cdr3_aa: CASSTPMTAGQGYYEQYF
cdr3_nt: TGTGCCAGCAGCACCCCAATGACAGCGGGCCAAGGATACTACGAGCAGTACTTC

v_call: TRBV7-2
clone_size: NA
j_call: TRBJ2-2
d_call: NA
cdr3_aa: CASSLGGYTGGELFF
cdr3_nt: TGTGCCAGCAGCTTAGGGGGTTATACTGGCGGGGAGCTGTTTTTT

v_call: TRBV27
clone_size: NA
j_call: TRBJ1-6
d_call: NA
cdr3_aa: CASSFTRTVPNSPLHF
cdr3_nt: TGTGCCAGCAGTTTCACCCGGACAGTGCCCAATTCACCCCTCCACTTT

v_call: TRBV19
clone_size: NA
j_call: TRBJ1-2
d_call: TRBD1
cdr3_aa: CASSILGTGYGYTF
cdr3_nt: TGTGCCAGTAGTATCTTGGGGACAGGCTATGGCTACACCTTC

v_call: TRBV11-1
clone_size: NA
j_call: TRBJ2-2
d_call: TRBD2
cdr3_aa: CASSLRLAATGELFF
cdr3_nt: TGTGCCAGCAGCTTAAGACTAGCGGCAACCGGGGAGCTGTTTTTT

v_call: TRBV7-6
clone_size: NA
j_call: TRBJ2-3
d_call: TRBD1
cdr3_aa: CASTEGQVYDTQYF
cdr3_nt: TGTGCCAGCACCGAGGGACAGGTATATGATACGCAGTATTTT

v_call: TRBV5-4
clone_size: NA
j_call: TRBJ1-2
d_call: NA
cdr3_aa: CASSLDPTRWGDGYTF
cdr3_nt: TGTGCCAGCAGCTTGGACCCCACCCGGTGGGGGGATGGCTACACCTTC

v_call: TRBV3-1/TRBV3-2
clone_size: NA
j_call: TRBJ2-3
d_call: TRBD2
cdr3_aa: CASSQVVLAGDTQYF
cdr3_nt: TGTGCCAGCAGCCAAGTAGTACTAGCGGGAGATACGCAGTATTTT

v_call: TRBV6-5
clone_size: NA
j_call: TRBJ1-4
d_call: NA
cdr3_aa: CASSLDRLNEKLFF
cdr3_nt: TGTGCCAGCAGTTTAGACAGACTTAATGAAAAACTGTTTTTT

v_call: TRBV9
clone_size: NA
j_call: TRBJ1-2
d_call: NA
cdr3_aa: CASSRDPEGYGYTF
cdr3_nt: TGTGCCAGCAGCAGGGACCCAGAAGGCTATGGCTACACCTTC

v_call: TRBV6-6
clone_size: NA
j_call: TRBJ1-2
d_call: TRBD1
cdr3_aa: CASTLGQGTGGYTF
cdr3_nt: TGTGCCAGCACCTTAGGACAGGGGACGGGTGGCTACACCTTC

v_call: TRBV5-1
clone_size: NA
j_call: TRBJ2-3
d_call: NA
cdr3_aa: CASSLGGYPTDTQYF
cdr3_nt: TGCGCCAGCAGCTTGGGGGGCTACCCCACAGATACGCAGTATTTT

v_call: TRBV23-1
clone_size: NA
j_call: TRBJ1-1
d_call: NA
cdr3_aa: CASSQWNGLMNTEAFF
cdr3_nt: TGCGCCAGCAGTCAATGGAACGGACTTATGAACACTGAAGCTTTCTTT

v_call: TRBV6-5
clone_size: few
j_call: TRBJ2-1
d_call: TRBD2
cdr3_aa: CASRTSGGYEQFF
cdr3_nt: TGTGCCAGCAGGACTAGCGGGGGTTATGAGCAGTTCTTC

v_call: TRBV15
clone_size: NA
j_call: TRBJ1-2
d_call: NA
cdr3_aa: CATSRDLGGYGYTF
cdr3_nt: TGTGCCACCAGCAGAGATCTGGGGGGCTATGGCTACACCTTC

v_call: TRBV25-1
clone_size: NA
j_call: TRBJ2-7
d_call: NA
cdr3_aa: CASSDFTGEAYEQYF
cdr3_nt: TGTGCCAGCAGTGATTTCACAGGGGAGGCGTACGAGCAGTACTTC

v_call: TRBV30
clone_size: NA
j_call: TRBJ1-6
d_call: NA
cdr3_aa: CAWSVWGRGNSPLHF
cdr3_nt: TGTGCCTGGAGTGTCTGGGGAAGGGGCAATTCACCCCTCCACTTT

v_call: TRBV7-2
clone_size: once
j_call: TRBJ1-2
d_call: NA
cdr3_aa: CASSLGENYGYTF
cdr3_nt: TGTGCCAGCAGCTTGGGGGAGAACTATGGCTACACCTTC

v_call: TRBV11-2
clone_size: NA
j_call: TRBJ1-2
d_call: NA
cdr3_aa: CASSPASAAYGYTF
cdr3_nt: TGTGCCAGCAGCCCCGCTTCGGCAGCCTATGGCTACACCTTC